This is a list of T cell receptor beta chains from one sample in a study of T cells in Graves' hyperthyroidism and ophthalmopathy. One entry per CDR3 protein, called by TCRdb with MiXCR from the multiplex PCR reads. This sample has around 760,000 distinct CDR3 sequences; approximately 40% occur once, and the top ten carry roughly 31%. The sequenced sample consisted of blood. These receptors originate from a woman in her 40s with Graves' hyperthyroidism. CDR3s include the opening cysteine and the closing phenylalanine or tryptophan. The D gene is left open where the match is weak. Rows give clone size only sometimes, using once, few, many, or a class for an expanded clone.

- | TRBJ2-2 | - | TRBV5-1 | CATRWGVYTGELFF | TGCGCCACCAGATGGGGTGTTTACACCGGGGAGCTGTTTTTT
many | TRBJ2-3 | TRBD2 | TRBV10-3 | CAISSGASTDTQYF | TGTGCCATCAGTAGCGGGGCGAGCACAGATACGCAGTATTTT
many | TRBJ1-1 | - | TRBV12-3/TRBV12-4 | CASSQDPTMNTEAFF | TGTGCCAGCAGCCAGGACCCAACCATGAACACTGAAGCTTTCTTT
- | TRBJ2-6 | - | TRBV11-1 | CASSLAYGANVLTF | TGTGCCAGCAGCTTAGCCTATGGGGCCAACGTCCTGACTTTC
- | TRBJ1-4 | TRBD1 | TRBV19 | CASKPDRGREKLFF | TGTGCCAGTAAGCCGGACAGGGGACGCGAAAAACTGTTTTTT
- | TRBJ2-3 | - | TRBV29-1 | CSAGGIRDTQYF | TGCAGCGCGGGCGGGATTCGGGATACGCAGTATTTT
few | TRBJ2-7 | TRBD1 | TRBV10-3 | CAISEPRTGVNEQYF | TGTGCCATCAGTGAGCCAAGGACAGGGGTGAACGAGCAGTACTTC
- | TRBJ1-2 | - | TRBV7-2 | CASSLAARDYTF | TGTGCCAGCAGCTTAGCGGCCCGGGACTACACCTTC
many | TRBJ2-7 | TRBD1 | TRBV25-1 | CASSPLGDRAYEQYF | TGTGCCAGCAGTCCCCTCGGGGACAGAGCCTACGAGCAGTACTTC
few | TRBJ1-1 | - | TRBV15 | CATSVGVNTEAFF | TGTGCCACCAGCGTAGGGGTGAACACTGAAGCTTTCTTT
- | TRBJ2-7 | - | TRBV2 | CASSYDSGISYEQYF | TGTGCCAGCAGTTACGACAGCGGAATCTCCTACGAGCAGTACTTC
many | TRBJ2-7 | - | TRBV29-1 | CSVEDSTYEQYF | TGCAGCGTTGAGGACAGCACCTACGAGCAGTACTTC
few | TRBJ1-5 | TRBD1 | TRBV12-3/TRBV12-4 | CASSLEQGSNQPQHF | TGTGCCAGCAGTTTAGAACAGGGGAGCAATCAGCCCCAGCATTTT
many | TRBJ2-7 | TRBD1 | TRBV20-1 | CSAPLTGYPYEQYF | TGCAGTGCTCCATTGACAGGGTATCCCTACGAGCAGTACTTC
many | TRBJ2-7 | - | TRBV10-3 | CAISGSGTYEQYF | TGTGCCATCAGTGGCTCGGGGACCTACGAGCAGTACTTC
many | TRBJ1-5 | - | TRBV5-1 | CASSLGGGTGQPQHF | TGCGCCAGCAGCTTGGGCGGGGGGACGGGTCAGCCCCAGCATTTT
- | TRBJ1-1 | - | TRBV20-1 | CSARREGVTEAFF | TGCAGTGCTCGTCGGGAGGGTGTGACTGAAGCTTTCTTT
many | TRBJ1-6 | TRBD1 | TRBV7-2 | CASSPWGTDYSPLHF | TGTGCCAGCAGCCCCTGGGGGACAGATTATTCACCCCTCCACTTT
many | TRBJ1-6 | - | TRBV20-1 | CSAREGGSPLHF | TGCAGTGCTCGGGAGGGTGGATCACCCCTCCACTTT
many | TRBJ1-1 | - | TRBV20-1 | CSSGRANTEAFF | TGCAGTTCGGGCAGAGCGAACACTGAAGCTTTCTTT
once | TRBJ1-6 | TRBD1 | TRBV6-6 | CASSYRGQGHSPLHF | TGTGCCAGCAGCTACCGGGGACAGGGGCATTCACCCCTCCACTTT
many | TRBJ1-6 | TRBD1 | TRBV7-9 | CASSSEQGGLSPLHF | TGTGCCAGCAGCTCAGAACAGGGGGGCCTTTCACCCCTCCACTTT
- | TRBJ2-7 | TRBD1 | TRBV10-3 | CASRSTTGYEQYF | TGTGCCAGCAGGTCAACGACAGGGTATGAGCAGTACTTC
- | TRBJ1-1 | - | TRBV3-1 | CASGGRVAEAFF | TGTGCCAGCGGAGGACGGGTCGCTGAAGCTTTCTTT
few | TRBJ2-2 | TRBD2 | TRBV7-7 | CASSLRLADFANTGELFF | TGTGCTAGCAGCTTAAGACTAGCGGACTTCGCGAACACCGGGGAGCTGTTTTTT
- | TRBJ1-5 | - | TRBV24-1 | CATKPGAGQPQHF | TGTGCCACCAAACCGGGGGCAGGACAGCCCCAGCATTTT
many | TRBJ2-2 | - | TRBV5-1 | CASSYTGNTGELFF | TGCGCCAGCAGCTACACAGGGAACACCGGGGAGCTGTTTTTT
many | TRBJ1-2 | - | TRBV12-3/TRBV12-4 | CASSLLGGYTF | TGTGCCAGCAGCTTGTTGGGTGGCTACACCTTC
- | TRBJ2-5 | - | TRBV15 | CATSRDPTQETQYF | TGTGCCACCAGCAGAGATCCGACCCAAGAGACCCAGTACTTC
few | TRBJ1-6 | - | TRBV4-3 | CASSPGTATNSPLHF | TGCGCCAGCAGCCCCGGGACGGCGACTAATTCACCCCTCCACTTT
- | TRBJ2-5 | TRBD2 | TRBV15 | CATSPQLAGKETQYF | TGTGCCACCAGCCCGCAACTAGCGGGGAAAGAGACCCAGTACTTC
- | TRBJ2-5 | - | TRBV14 | CASSQRHTLEGQETQYF | TGTGCCAGCAGCCAACGTCATACCCTAGAGGGCCAAGAGACCCAGTACTTC
many | TRBJ1-1 | - | TRBV7-3 | CASSSVGENTEAFF | TGTGCCAGCAGCAGTGTGGGAGAGAACACTGAAGCTTTCTTT
- | TRBJ1-4 | - | TRBV7-8 | CASSLLARAIDEKLFF | TGTGCCAGCAGCTTATTGGCCCGGGCCATAGATGAAAAACTGTTTTTT
- | TRBJ1-2 | - | TRBV12-3/TRBV12-4 | CASSFNRRVNYGYTF | TGTGCCAGCAGTTTTAACCGCCGCGTTAACTATGGCTACACCTTC
many | TRBJ1-1 | - | TRBV9 | CASSVYLDEAFF | TGTGCCAGCAGCGTTTATCTGGATGAAGCTTTCTTT
- | TRBJ1-6 | TRBD1 | TRBV6-1 | CASSYQGASYNPPLHF | TGTGCCAGCAGTTACCAGGGGGCATCCTATAATCCACCCCTCCACTTT
- | TRBJ2-5 | - | TRBV7-8 | CASSLIPLGGETQYF | TGTGCCAGCAGCTTAATCCCCTTAGGAGGAGAGACCCAGTACTTC